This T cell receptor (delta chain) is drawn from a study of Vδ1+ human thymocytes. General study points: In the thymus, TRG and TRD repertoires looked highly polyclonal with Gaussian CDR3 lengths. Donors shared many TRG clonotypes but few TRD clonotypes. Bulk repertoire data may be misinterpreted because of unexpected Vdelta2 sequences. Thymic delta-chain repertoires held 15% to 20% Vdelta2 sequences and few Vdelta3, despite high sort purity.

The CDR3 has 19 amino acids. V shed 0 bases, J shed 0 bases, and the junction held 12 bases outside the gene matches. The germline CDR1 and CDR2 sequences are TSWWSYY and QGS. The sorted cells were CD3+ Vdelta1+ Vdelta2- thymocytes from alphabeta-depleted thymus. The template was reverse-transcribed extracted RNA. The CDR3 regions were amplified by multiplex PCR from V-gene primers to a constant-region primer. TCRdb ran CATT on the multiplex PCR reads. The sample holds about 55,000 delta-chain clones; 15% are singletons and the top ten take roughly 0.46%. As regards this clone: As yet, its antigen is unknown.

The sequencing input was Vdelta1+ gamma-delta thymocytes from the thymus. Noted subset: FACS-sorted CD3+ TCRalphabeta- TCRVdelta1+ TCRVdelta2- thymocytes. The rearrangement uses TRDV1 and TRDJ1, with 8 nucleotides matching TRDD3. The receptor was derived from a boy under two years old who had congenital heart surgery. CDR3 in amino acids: CALGELGLPGILYTDKLIF. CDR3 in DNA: TGTGCTCTTGGGGAACTCGGCCTACCGGGGATACTCTACACCGATAAACTCATCTTT.